The 31 T cell receptor beta chains reported below all come from one sample, sequenced in a study of CD4 T cells in relation to SARS-CoV-2 and coronaviruses. These TCRs are of unknown antigen specificity. Using immunoSEQ multiplex PCR, the repertoire was profiled, and TCRdb retains in-frame clones only, with some absent. Of tens of thousands of clones listed, about three quarters were seen once; the top ten hold 2.8%. Sequenced material: memory CD4+ T cells from PBMCs, cultured in vitro. The source is an adult with COVID-19.

This sequence joins TRBV7-2 and TRBJ2-5; no definite D call. Germline CDR1 and CDR2: SGHTA and FQGNSA. The CDR3 is 15 amino acids. The ends were cut back, 1 base at V and 2 bases at J, with 11 bases in the middle. The CDR3 is CASSLGSGPQETQYF. The DNA of the CDR3 is TGTGCCAGCAGCTTAGGATCCGGACCTCAAGAGACCCAGTACTTC.

The chain combines TRBV2 with TRBJ1-2; D perhaps matches TRBD1 (6 bases). Looked up from germline, CDR1 is SNHLY and CDR2 is FYNNEI. This CDR3 has 13 residues. The V gene lost 8 bases and the J gene lost 8 bases, with 18 bases spanning the gap. DNA of the CDR3: TGTGCCAGCGGCTACGGGGGGGCATTAGGCTACACCTTC. Its protein is CASGYGGALGYTF.

The J gene is TRBJ1-1, the V gene TRBV4-1; a possible D gene is TRBD1 (6 bases). Germline lookup yields CDR1 MGHRA and CDR2 YSYEKL. CDR3 length equals 16 residues. V gave up 1 base and J gave up 5 bases, with 17 bases separating them. This chain's CDR3 is CASSQGGGRSKTEAFF. DNA for the CDR3: TGCGCCAGCAGCCAAGGGGGGGGCCGGAGTAAAACTGAAGCTTTCTTT.

V usage is TRBV5-6 and J usage is TRBJ2-6, with a weak D call TRBD1 (5 bases). Germline CDR1 reads SGHDT; CDR2 reads YYEEEE. V gave up 1 base and J gave up 0 bases, with 8 bases separating them. The CDR3 covers 16 residues. In DNA, the CDR3 is TGTGCCAGCAGCTTGCAGGGCCTCTCTGGGGCCAACGTCCTGACTTTC. Its protein is CASSLQGLSGANVLTF.

This clone was seen a few times. The genes are TRBV24-1 and TRBJ1-4; D possibly corresponds to TRBD1 (6 bases). The ends were cut back, 2 bases at V and 8 bases at J, with 14 bases in the middle. The V gene's germline CDR1 is KGHDR and CDR2 SFDVKD. This CDR3 contains 15 residues. The CDR3 nucleotides read TGTGCCACCAGTGATTCGACAGGAGGGGAGGAAAAACTGTTTTTT. It is translated as CATSDSTGGEEKLFF.

This sequence joins TRBV28 and TRBJ2-7; TRBD1 is a possible D gene (8 bases). V was pared by 5 bases and J by 5 bases, with 19 bases between. CDR3 length equals 15 residues. CDR1 is MDHEN, CDR2 SYDVKM, per germline. The CDR3, as DNA: TGTGCCAGCAGTCAGGGAGGGGCAGGGGGCCACGAGCAGTACTTC. Translated, it gives CASSQGGAGGHEQYF.

The genes are TRBV12-3 or TRBV12-4 and TRBJ1-2; the D is unclear. This CDR3 is 11 amino acids long. The CDR3 coding sequence is TGTGCTTGTCGGGGTAACTATGGCTACACCTTC. Its translation is CACRGNYGYTF.

This chain connects TRBV7-2 to TRBJ2-1; D is undetermined. CDR1 and CDR2 from the germline V gene are SGHTA and FQGNSA. V lost 3 bases and J lost 5, with 8 bases in between. The CDR3 contains 13 residues. CDR3 sequence: CASSLWTDNEQFF. The DNA for the CDR3 is TGTGCCAGCAGCTTGTGGACGGACAATGAGCAGTTCTTC.

The V gene is TRBV19, the J gene TRBJ2-2; D uncertain. This CDR3 has 15 residues. Looked up from germline, CDR1 is LNHDA and CDR2 is SQIVND (reference sequence). The V end lost 3 bases, the J end lost 1 base, and 9 bases lay between the germline ends. The CDR3 loop is CASSMRGLNTGELFF. In DNA form, the CDR3 reads TGTGCCAGTAGTATGAGAGGTTTGAACACCGGGGAGCTGTTTTTT.

This clone appeared once. The rearrangement joins TRBV6-2 or TRBV6-3 to TRBJ1-1; TRBD1 is a possible D gene (5 bases). The V and J ends lost 4 bases and 11 bases respectively, with 14 bases between them. The CDR3 contains 12 residues. Germline values: CDR1 MNHEY, CDR2 SVGEGT. The CDR3: CASSSADTLAFF. The CDR3 DNA sequence: TGTGCCAGCAGTTCCGCGGACACCTTGGCTTTCTTT.

The chain employs TRBV18 and TRBJ2-7, with D unresolved. CDR1 KGHSH and CDR2 LQKENI come from the germline V gene. CDR3 length: 14 amino acids. Trimming took off 0 bases at V and 0 bases at J, with 6 bases between the two ends. The CDR3 loop is CASSPPSVSYEQYF. The CDR3 nucleotides are TGTGCCAGCTCACCACCCTCAGTCTCCTACGAGCAGTACTTC.

As regards this clone: The junction departs from germline at one end; a sequencing error may be responsible. This sequence joins TRBV7-7 and TRBJ2-5; TRBD2 agrees at 7 bases. The CDR3 consists of 13 residues. The germline V gene has CDR1 SSHAT and CDR2 FNYEAQ (reference sequence). The CDR3 region has the DNA TGTGCTAGCAGCTTACTAGCGCAAGAGACCCAGTACTTC. It translates to CASSLLAQETQYF.

This clone was recorded once. The J gene is TRBJ1-2, the V gene TRBV6-2 or TRBV6-3; D remains ambiguous. Germline V gene lookup returns CDR1 MNHEY and CDR2 SVGEGT. V was cut by 5 bases and J by 8 bases, with 15 bases left in between. There are 13 residues in the CDR3. CDR3: CASSPTDNRGYTF. The CDR3 bases are TGTGCCAGCAGTCCAACCGACAATCGAGGCTACACCTTC.

The chain uses TRBV10-3 and TRBJ2-7; D may be TRBD2 (5 bases). This CDR3 comprises 14 residues. Trimming stripped 0 bases from V and 3 bases from J, with 9 bases between. CDR1 and CDR2 (germline): ENHRY, SYGVKD. CDR3 region: CAISESVSVYEQYF. As DNA, the CDR3 is TGTGCCATCAGTGAGTCGGTTAGCGTCTACGAGCAGTACTTC.

This clone has a handful of counts. V gene TRBV6-5 combines with J gene TRBJ1-2, with 7 bases identical to TRBD1. The CDR3 is 13 amino acids. In germline, CDR1 is MNHEY, CDR2 SVGAGI. Trimming at V came to 6 bases and at J to 5 bases, leaving 6 bases not matched to a gene. CDR3 sequence (DNA): TGTGCCAGCAGCCGGGACAGTCTTTATGGCTACACCTTC. Translation: CASSRDSLYGYTF.

The chain joins TRBV5-1 to TRBJ2-3; 8 bases line up with TRBD1. The ends lost 3 bases at V and 2 bases at J; junction bases unmatched: 8. In germline, CDR1 is SGHRS, CDR2 YFSETQ. This CDR3 comprises 16 residues. CDR3 in amino acids: CASSSTGTGDTDTQYF. In nucleotides, the CDR3 is TGCGCCAGCAGCTCTACCGGGACAGGAGACACAGATACGCAGTATTTT.

This clone was recorded a few times. The rearrangement joins TRBV5-4 to TRBJ2-3; 8 bases are shared with TRBD2. The CDR3 runs 15 residues. The trim removed 4 bases at V and 5 bases at J, leaving 9 bases unmatched. The germline gives CDR1 SGHNT, CDR2 YYREEE (reference sequence). The CDR3 protein is CASSPDGRAVDTQYF. CDR3 DNA: TGTGCCAGCAGCCCTGACGGGAGGGCTGTAGATACGCAGTATTTT.

V usage is TRBV9 and J usage is TRBJ2-2; no reliable D call. The CDR3 has 13 amino acids. The V end was cut by 1 base, the J end by 6 bases, with 7 bases between. Germline V gene lookup returns CDR1 SGDLS and CDR2 YYNGEE. CDR3 sequence: CASSVMDSGELFF. As DNA, the CDR3 is TGTGCCAGCAGCGTAATGGATTCCGGGGAGCTGTTTTTT.

The chain combines TRBV19 with TRBJ2-5; TRBD2 might be the D (6 bases). The germline V gene has CDR1 LNHDA and CDR2 SQIVND (reference sequence). V was clipped by 8 bases and J by 3 bases, with 16 bases between them. CDR3 length equals 14 residues. The CDR3 nucleotides are TGTGCCAGTCGCGAATGGGGGGAAAAAGAGACCCAGTACTTC. Encoded protein: CASREWGEKETQYF.

The rearrangement uses TRBV10-2 and TRBJ1-3; D is uncertain. With 4 bases removed from V and 1 base from J, the gap between germline ends came to 8 bases. Germline V CDR1 and CDR2: WSHSY, SAAADI. This CDR3 has 14 residues. In DNA form, the CDR3 reads TGCGCCAGCAGTGCGGACGGATCTGGAAACACCATATATTTT. This codes for CASSADGSGNTIYF.

The rearrangement joins TRBV6-5 to TRBJ2-2; D might be TRBD1 (6 bases). Per germline, CDR1 MNHEY and CDR2 SVGAGI. The CDR3 extends over 14 amino acids. Trimming stripped 6 bases from V and 0 bases from J, with 8 bases between. In nucleotides, the CDR3 is TGTGCCAGCAGGAGGGGGTCGAACACCGGGGAGCTGTTTTTT. It encodes CASRRGSNTGELFF.

This clone was seen only a few times. The chain combines TRBV5-1 with TRBJ1-1; 9 positions match TRBD1. V shed 6 bases and J 4 bases; nucleotides not matched to a gene: 13. The CDR3 runs 16 residues. Germline V gene data show CDR1 as SGHRS and CDR2 as YFSETQ. CDR3 sequence reads: CASTPRTGAMSTEAFF. CDR3 nucleotide sequence: TGCGCCAGCACCCCTCGGACAGGGGCAATGTCCACTGAAGCTTTCTTT.

This clone occurred a few times. The rearrangement uses TRBV30 and TRBJ1-6; D perhaps matches TRBD1 (6 bases). Trimming removed 8 bases at V and 6 bases at J, with 14 bases between. Germline V gene sequence: CDR1 GTSNPN, CDR2 SVGIG (reference sequence). There are 13 residues in the CDR3. DNA for the CDR3: TGTGCCACACAGGGTAGGCCTAATTCACCCCTCCACTTT. Protein sequence: CATQGRPNSPLHF. The whole variable domain, remainder taken from reference TRBV30 and TRBJ1-6, is SQTIHQWPATLVQPVGSPLSLECTVEGTSNPNLYWYRQAAGRGLQLLFYSVGIGQISSEVPQNLSASRPQDRQFILSSKKLLLSDSGFYLCATQGRPNSPLHFGNGTRLTVT.

The CDR3, as DNA: TGTGCCAGCAGTGAGGGAGTTACTAACTATGGCTACACCTTC. Encoded protein: CASSEGVTNYGYTF. The gene calls are TRBV2 and TRBJ1-2; D remains unclear. The V end lost 3 bases, the J end lost 0 bases, and 8 bases lay between the germline ends. CDR3 length equals 14 residues. Germline-derived CDR1 and CDR2 are SNHLY and FYNNEI.

The chain is built from TRBV20-1 and TRBJ2-5; 8 bases align to TRBD2. The germline V gene encodes CDR1 DFQATT and CDR2 SNEGSKA (reference sequence). The J segment lost 4 bases and the V segment lost 3 bases, leaving 7 bases of the junction unmatched. The CDR3 consists of 14 residues. The CDR3 loop is CSASETGGGETQYF. CDR3 nucleotide sequence: TGCAGTGCTAGTGAGACGGGGGGGGGAGAGACCCAGTACTTC.

The genes are TRBV7-3 and TRBJ2-1; TRBD1 aligns across 9 bases. Germline values: CDR1 SGHTA, CDR2 FQGTGA. The V and J ends lost 1 base and 10 bases, in that order; junction bases with no gene match: 11. The CDR3 is 16 residues long. The CDR3 is CASSLNAGQGMSEQFF. In DNA form, the CDR3 reads TGTGCCAGCAGCTTAAATGCGGGACAGGGAATGAGCGAGCAGTTCTTC.

In its sample, this clone was seen once. The chain combines TRBV4-2 with TRBJ2-5; 7 bases are a match to TRBD2. The length of the CDR3 is 14 residues. With 4 bases clipped from V and 0 bases from J, the junction kept 2 bases outside the gene matches. Germline-derived CDR1 and CDR2 are LGHNA and YNFKEQ. CDR3 bases: TGTGCCAGCAGCCCTAGCGGAAACCAAGAGACCCAGTACTTC. It encodes CASSPSGNQETQYF.

The CDR3 spells CASSQDVGARENEQFF. The CDR3 DNA reads as TGTGCCAGCAGCCAAGATGTCGGAGCCCGAGAGAATGAGCAGTTCTTC. The chain is built from TRBV14 and TRBJ2-1; D not resolved. Per germline, CDR1 SGHDN and CDR2 FVKESK. CDR3 length: 16 amino acids. V shed 0 bases and J shed 7 bases, with 16 bases lying between them.

The rearrangement joins TRBV19 to TRBJ1-2, with unresolved D. Trimming cost V 6 bases and J 0 bases, with 20 bases left between them. This CDR3 contains 17 residues. CDR1 LNHDA and CDR2 SQIVND come from the germline V gene (reference sequence). CDR3 loop: CASSYRAADFPNYGYTF. The CDR3 nucleotides are TGTGCCAGTAGCTACCGAGCGGCGGACTTCCCTAACTATGGCTACACCTTC. Drawing the rest from reference TRBV19 and TRBJ1-2, the complete variable domain is DGGITQSPKYLFRKEGQNVTLSCEQNLNHDAMYWYRQDPGQGLRLIYYSQIVNDFQKGDIAEGYSVSREKKESFPLTVTSAQKNPTAFYLCASSYRAADFPNYGYTFGSGTRLTVV.

Only a few counts were recorded for this clone. The chain links TRBV28 to TRBJ2-3; 8 nucleotides line up with TRBD2. Per germline, CDR1 MDHEN and CDR2 SYDVKM. J lost 2 bases, V lost 5 bases, and 6 bases had no gene match. The length of the CDR3 is 15 residues. CDR3 sequence (DNA): TGTGCCAGCAGTAGACTAGCGAGGGACACAGATACGCAGTATTTT. Its protein is CASSRLARDTDTQYF.

The chain couples TRBV3-1 (or the pseudogene TRBV3-2) to TRBJ2-1; tentatively, D is TRBD1 (5 bases). Germline V lookup: CDR1 LGHDT, CDR2 YNNKEL (reference sequence). CDR3 length: 14 residues. Between the trimmed V and J ends, which lost 2 bases and 5 bases, there was a span of 10 bases. The DNA for the CDR3 is TGTGCCAGCAGCCAACAGGGCGCGAACAATGAGCAGTTCTTC. As protein: CASSQQGANNEQFF.